This TCR beta chain derives from a study of blood T cell repertoires in COVID-19. Background on the study: PBMCs, B-cell-depleted T cells, or T cells were the source of the cDNA or gDNA that made up the material.

The data were produced by immunoSEQ multiplex PCR, yet TCRdb's version contains in-frame clones alone and is incomplete. The sample includes approximately 50,000 clones, 76% of them seen just once. Trimming removed 3 bases from V and 6 bases from J, with 17 bases in between. This CDR3 contains 15 residues. Germline CDR1 is LGHDT and CDR2 is YNNKEL (reference sequence). The sequenced sample consisted of peripheral blood. This clonotype was sampled from a man aged 50 to 59 with active or convalescent COVID-19. J is TRBJ1-2 and V is TRBV3-1 (or the pseudogene TRBV3-2); D possibly corresponds to TRBD1 (6 bases). CDR3 sequence (DNA): TGTGCCAGCAGCCAGGGGGCCATTAAAGGTAATGGCTACACCTTC. It is translated as CASSQGAIKGNGYTF.